This TCR beta chain was captured by sequencing in a study of molecular identifiers for immune sequencing clone quantification (dated by TCRdb to 2016 to 2018). For the study in its entirety: For a replicate experiment, the RNA from either about 20,000 or 100,000 naive CD8 T cells was divided into five aliquots, and four of those aliquots went on to sequencing. This methods study benchmarked molecular-identifier clustering-based TCR repertoire sequencing (MIDCIRS) and TCR RNA copy counting, using CD8 T cells to do so.

The CDR3 contains 14 residues, cysteine and phenylalanine counted. Only the CDR3 part of the read is kept: 42 bases, read in frame from the first base. Taken from the germline V gene (reference sequence), the CDR1 and CDR2 loops are MNHEY and SMNVEV. From V the trimming removes 6 bases and from J it removes 6 bases, while the gene matches leave 4 bases of the junction unaccounted for. Worth noting for this clonotype: Its antigen target is currently unknown. Per-base quality was not reported, and no clone a single base away is much larger than it.

Libraries of naive CD8 T cells were built from approximately 20,000 to 980,000 sorted cells, with 10%, 30% or 50% of the purified RNA used. On a BD FACSAria II, naive CD8 T cells were FACS-sorted as CD8+CD4-CCR7+CD45RA+ and collected into RLT Plus buffer. Detection sensitivity was tested by spiking Jurkat RNA equal to roughly nine TCR copies' worth into samples containing 20,000-1,000,000 naive CD8 T cells. Enrichment of CD8 T cells was done with RosetteSep CD8+ T Cell Enrichment Cocktail plus Ficoll-Paque, and ACK red cell lysis came afterward. Library generation was performed with PCR. The sequencer listed for this sample is Illumina HiSeq 4000. Preparation of bulk TCR libraries followed a previously described approach, with the TCR primers listed in Table S5. Purification of total RNA was performed with the Qiagen AllPrep DNA/RNA kit. Reads from multiple sequencing runs of the same library were pooled before analysis. For the original study's pipeline: Only reads with exact TCR constant sequence were kept, trimmed to 150 nt, and grouped by their 12-nt molecular barcodes. Reads in each barcode group were sub-clustered using a 15% Levenshtein threshold, and a quality-weighted consensus sequence was built for each RNA molecule. Non-functional sequences were filtered out, along with any lower-count sequence sitting one edit away from another sequence. Barcode sub-clusters with fewer than 20% of the maximum read count were removed, based on fitting two negative binomial distributions. The public reads were reanalyzed by TCRdb: fastp trimming at Q25, MiXCR alignment, in-frame beta chains only. When rows share a CDR3 protein, they turn into one entry using the most common DNA and genes. Clone size and V and J calls follow TCRdb, not the original study. Within this sample are 550,000 to 750,000 distinct CDR3 sequences, with 15% to 20% of them counted one time only. The ten largest make up roughly 0.85% of the sample.

Results and caveats for the whole study, not just this receptor: In CMV-specific effector cells, clones with more than 20 RNA copies accounted for over 97% of molecules, whereas in naive cells such clones accounted for under 1%. Naive libraries contained spiked-in Jurkat TCR RNA (more than nine copies' worth), which is not part of the donor repertoire. Highly expanded clone sizes could be underestimated if identical TCR molecules share a barcode. Without barcode sub-clustering, chimeric consensus sequences inflated TCR diversity; chimeras reached as high as 47%. Spiked-in Jurkat TCR RNA equivalent to a single cell was reported to be detectable even among one million naive CD8 T cells. Modeling estimated about three recovered TCR RNA copies per cell, compared with about 10 by digital PCR, which implies around 30% capture efficiency.

Rearrangement joined TRBV27 to TRBJ2-7; 14 central bases correspond to TRBD2. The source material was naive CD8+ T cells from blood, with Jurkat cell RNA spiked in. The cell subset or site label of this sample denotes: FACS-sorted CD8+CD4-CCR7+CD45RA+ naive T cells. This clonotype was sampled from a human donor in good health. Some libraries in this study had Jurkat cell RNA spiked in. CDR3 region: CASSLTSGRVEQYF. The base sequence is TGTGCCAGCAGCCTGACTAGCGGGAGGGTCGAGCAGTACTTC.